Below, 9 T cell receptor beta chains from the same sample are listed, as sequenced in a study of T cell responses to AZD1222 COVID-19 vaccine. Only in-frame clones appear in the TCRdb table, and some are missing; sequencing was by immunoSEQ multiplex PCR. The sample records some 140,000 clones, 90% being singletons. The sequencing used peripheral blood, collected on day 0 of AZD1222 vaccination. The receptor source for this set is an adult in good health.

CDR3: CASKGTSGVGETQYF. DNA for the CDR3: TGTGCCAGCAAAGGGACTAGCGGGGTAGGGGAGACCCAGTACTTC. The chain carries TRBV27 and TRBJ2-5; 13 bases agree with TRBD2. Germline assignment: CDR1 MNHEY and CDR2 SMNVEV (reference sequence). The CDR3 has 15 amino acids. V lost 7 bases, J lost 5 bases, and 7 bases stayed unmatched.

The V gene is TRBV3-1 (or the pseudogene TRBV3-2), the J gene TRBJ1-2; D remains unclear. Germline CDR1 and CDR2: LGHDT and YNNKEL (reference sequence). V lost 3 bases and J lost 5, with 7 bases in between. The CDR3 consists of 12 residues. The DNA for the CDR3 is TGTGCCAGCAGCCAGATAGAGTATGGCTACACCTTC. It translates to CASSQIEYGYTF.

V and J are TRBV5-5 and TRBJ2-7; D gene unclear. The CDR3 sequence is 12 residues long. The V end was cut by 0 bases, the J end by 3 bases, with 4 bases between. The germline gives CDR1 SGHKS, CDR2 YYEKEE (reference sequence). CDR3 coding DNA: TGTGCCAGCAGCTTGGTACTCTACGAGCAGTACTTC. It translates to CASSLVLYEQYF. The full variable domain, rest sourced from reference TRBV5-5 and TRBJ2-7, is DAGVTQSPTHLIKTRGQQVTLRCSPISGHKSVSWYQQVLGQGPQFIFQYYEKEERGRGNFPDRFSARQFPNYSSELNVNALLLGDSALYLCASSLVLYEQYFGPGTRLTVT.

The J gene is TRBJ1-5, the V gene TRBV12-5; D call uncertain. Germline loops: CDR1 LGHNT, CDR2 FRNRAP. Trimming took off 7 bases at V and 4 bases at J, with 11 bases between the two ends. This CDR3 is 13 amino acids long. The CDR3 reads CASVRGFNQPQHF. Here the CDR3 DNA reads TGTGCTAGTGTCCGAGGGTTTAATCAGCCCCAGCATTTT. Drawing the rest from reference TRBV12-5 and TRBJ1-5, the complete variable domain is DARVTQTPRHKVTEMGQEVTMRCQPILGHNTVFWYRQTMMQGLELLAYFRNRAPLDDSGMPKDRFSAEMPDATLATLKIQPSEPRDSAVYFCASVRGFNQPQHFGDGTRLSIL.

CDR3 sequence reads: CALGILETQYF. For the CDR3, the DNA is TGTGCCCTAGGGATTCTGGAGACCCAGTACTTC. The chain uses TRBV30 and TRBJ2-5, with D unresolved. Per the germline V gene, CDR1 is GTSNPN and CDR2 is SVGIG (reference sequence). The V end lost 8 bases, the J end lost 5 bases, and 12 bases lay between the germline ends. There are 11 residues in the CDR3.

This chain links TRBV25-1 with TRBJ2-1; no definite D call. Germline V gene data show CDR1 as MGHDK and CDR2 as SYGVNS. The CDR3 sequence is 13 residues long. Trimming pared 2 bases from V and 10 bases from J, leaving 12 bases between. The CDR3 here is CASSEPQPQEQFF. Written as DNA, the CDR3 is TGTGCCAGCAGTGAACCTCAACCCCAAGAGCAGTTCTTC.

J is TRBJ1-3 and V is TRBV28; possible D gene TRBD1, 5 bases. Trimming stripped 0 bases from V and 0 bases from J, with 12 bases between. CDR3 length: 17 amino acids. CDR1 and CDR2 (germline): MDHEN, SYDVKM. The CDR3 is CASSLWGGQGSGNTIYF. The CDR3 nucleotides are TGTGCCAGCAGTTTATGGGGAGGGCAGGGCTCTGGAAACACCATATATTTT. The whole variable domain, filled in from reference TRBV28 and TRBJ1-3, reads DVKVTQSSRYLVKRTGEKVFLECVQDMDHENMFWYRQDPGLGLRLIYFSYDVKMKEKGDIPEGYSVSREKKERFSLILESASTNQTSMYLCASSLWGGQGSGNTIYFGEGSWLTVV.

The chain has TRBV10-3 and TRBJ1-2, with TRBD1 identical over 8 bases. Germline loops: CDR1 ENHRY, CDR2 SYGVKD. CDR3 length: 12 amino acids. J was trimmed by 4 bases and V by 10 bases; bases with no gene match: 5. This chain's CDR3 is CATQGEVYGYTF. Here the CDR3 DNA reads TGTGCCACACAGGGGGAGGTCTATGGCTACACCTTC.

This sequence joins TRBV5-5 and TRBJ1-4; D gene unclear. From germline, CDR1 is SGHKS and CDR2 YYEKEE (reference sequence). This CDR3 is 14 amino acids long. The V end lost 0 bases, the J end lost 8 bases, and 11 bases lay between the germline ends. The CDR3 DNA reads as TGTGCCAGCAGCTTGGTCCGGGTGGGGGAAAAACTGTTTTTT. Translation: CASSLVRVGEKLFF.